This T cell receptor (beta chain) was captured by sequencing in a study of identical twins. Study-wide points: Out-of-frame sharing of TCR alpha in monozygotic twins was underestimated by models. In zero-insertion analyses, partial confounding could arise from invariant MAIT and iNKT cells. The abundant beta clonotypes from cord blood had fewer insertions, and memory repertoires had none of this.

As to this clonotype: Its antigen is not known.

This CDR3 has 21 amino acids. The V gene's germline CDR1 is LGHNT and CDR2 FRNRAP. Germline trimming cut 1 base from V and 1 base from J; bases unmatched to any gene: 17. A universal primer site was incorporated via template switching, and the cDNA contained unique molecular identifiers. TCRdb reanalysed the 5' RACE reads using MiXCR and keeps one entry per CDR3 protein. Among hundreds of thousands of distinct CDR3 sequences listed, roughly 7.2% were seen once. This sample was shared with a second study, whose subject was yellow fever vaccine responses in identical twins.

Material for sequencing was PBMCs. This sequence originates from a woman aged 18-29 years in good health. The gene calls are TRBV12-5 and TRBJ2-1, with 9 bases fitting TRBD2. The chain's CDR3 is CASGLAIARAGGPQSYNEQFF. CDR3 DNA: TGTGCTAGTGGTTTGGCAATTGCTAGGGCGGGAGGGCCACAATCCTACAATGAGCAGTTCTTC.